This T cell receptor (beta chain) was profiled in a study of beta chain features in type 1 diabetes. About the study: Across every sample, 100 million to 130 million sorted cells were examined in total.

Reverse transcribing all isolated RNA meant expressed TCRB transcripts were sequenced. The method was immunoSEQ multiplex PCR; TCRdb's version includes in-frame clones alone and lacks a portion of them. The sample yields about 350,000 clones, about 20% seen once. CDR1 and CDR2 (germline): MGHRA, YSYEKL. The CDR3 runs 16 residues. The junction had 5 bases not matched to a gene; V was cut back by 2 bases and J by 6 bases. Findings and limits, study-wide: In all four CD4+ subsets, TCRB CDR3 length was significantly, moderately reduced in type 1 diabetes. Among type 1 diabetes patients, VDJ junctions had fewer insertions and more deletions.

In regard to this clone: Its antigen remains unknown.

The chain is built from TRBV4-1 and TRBJ1-6, with 9 positions matching TRBD1. This receptor was obtained from a woman between 18 and 29 years old in good health. Material for sequencing was naive CD4+ T cells from blood. The CDR3 DNA follows: TGCGCCAGCAGCCAAAACAGGGGGCGCGGTAATTCACCCCTCCACTTT. It codes for CASSQNRGRGNSPLHF.